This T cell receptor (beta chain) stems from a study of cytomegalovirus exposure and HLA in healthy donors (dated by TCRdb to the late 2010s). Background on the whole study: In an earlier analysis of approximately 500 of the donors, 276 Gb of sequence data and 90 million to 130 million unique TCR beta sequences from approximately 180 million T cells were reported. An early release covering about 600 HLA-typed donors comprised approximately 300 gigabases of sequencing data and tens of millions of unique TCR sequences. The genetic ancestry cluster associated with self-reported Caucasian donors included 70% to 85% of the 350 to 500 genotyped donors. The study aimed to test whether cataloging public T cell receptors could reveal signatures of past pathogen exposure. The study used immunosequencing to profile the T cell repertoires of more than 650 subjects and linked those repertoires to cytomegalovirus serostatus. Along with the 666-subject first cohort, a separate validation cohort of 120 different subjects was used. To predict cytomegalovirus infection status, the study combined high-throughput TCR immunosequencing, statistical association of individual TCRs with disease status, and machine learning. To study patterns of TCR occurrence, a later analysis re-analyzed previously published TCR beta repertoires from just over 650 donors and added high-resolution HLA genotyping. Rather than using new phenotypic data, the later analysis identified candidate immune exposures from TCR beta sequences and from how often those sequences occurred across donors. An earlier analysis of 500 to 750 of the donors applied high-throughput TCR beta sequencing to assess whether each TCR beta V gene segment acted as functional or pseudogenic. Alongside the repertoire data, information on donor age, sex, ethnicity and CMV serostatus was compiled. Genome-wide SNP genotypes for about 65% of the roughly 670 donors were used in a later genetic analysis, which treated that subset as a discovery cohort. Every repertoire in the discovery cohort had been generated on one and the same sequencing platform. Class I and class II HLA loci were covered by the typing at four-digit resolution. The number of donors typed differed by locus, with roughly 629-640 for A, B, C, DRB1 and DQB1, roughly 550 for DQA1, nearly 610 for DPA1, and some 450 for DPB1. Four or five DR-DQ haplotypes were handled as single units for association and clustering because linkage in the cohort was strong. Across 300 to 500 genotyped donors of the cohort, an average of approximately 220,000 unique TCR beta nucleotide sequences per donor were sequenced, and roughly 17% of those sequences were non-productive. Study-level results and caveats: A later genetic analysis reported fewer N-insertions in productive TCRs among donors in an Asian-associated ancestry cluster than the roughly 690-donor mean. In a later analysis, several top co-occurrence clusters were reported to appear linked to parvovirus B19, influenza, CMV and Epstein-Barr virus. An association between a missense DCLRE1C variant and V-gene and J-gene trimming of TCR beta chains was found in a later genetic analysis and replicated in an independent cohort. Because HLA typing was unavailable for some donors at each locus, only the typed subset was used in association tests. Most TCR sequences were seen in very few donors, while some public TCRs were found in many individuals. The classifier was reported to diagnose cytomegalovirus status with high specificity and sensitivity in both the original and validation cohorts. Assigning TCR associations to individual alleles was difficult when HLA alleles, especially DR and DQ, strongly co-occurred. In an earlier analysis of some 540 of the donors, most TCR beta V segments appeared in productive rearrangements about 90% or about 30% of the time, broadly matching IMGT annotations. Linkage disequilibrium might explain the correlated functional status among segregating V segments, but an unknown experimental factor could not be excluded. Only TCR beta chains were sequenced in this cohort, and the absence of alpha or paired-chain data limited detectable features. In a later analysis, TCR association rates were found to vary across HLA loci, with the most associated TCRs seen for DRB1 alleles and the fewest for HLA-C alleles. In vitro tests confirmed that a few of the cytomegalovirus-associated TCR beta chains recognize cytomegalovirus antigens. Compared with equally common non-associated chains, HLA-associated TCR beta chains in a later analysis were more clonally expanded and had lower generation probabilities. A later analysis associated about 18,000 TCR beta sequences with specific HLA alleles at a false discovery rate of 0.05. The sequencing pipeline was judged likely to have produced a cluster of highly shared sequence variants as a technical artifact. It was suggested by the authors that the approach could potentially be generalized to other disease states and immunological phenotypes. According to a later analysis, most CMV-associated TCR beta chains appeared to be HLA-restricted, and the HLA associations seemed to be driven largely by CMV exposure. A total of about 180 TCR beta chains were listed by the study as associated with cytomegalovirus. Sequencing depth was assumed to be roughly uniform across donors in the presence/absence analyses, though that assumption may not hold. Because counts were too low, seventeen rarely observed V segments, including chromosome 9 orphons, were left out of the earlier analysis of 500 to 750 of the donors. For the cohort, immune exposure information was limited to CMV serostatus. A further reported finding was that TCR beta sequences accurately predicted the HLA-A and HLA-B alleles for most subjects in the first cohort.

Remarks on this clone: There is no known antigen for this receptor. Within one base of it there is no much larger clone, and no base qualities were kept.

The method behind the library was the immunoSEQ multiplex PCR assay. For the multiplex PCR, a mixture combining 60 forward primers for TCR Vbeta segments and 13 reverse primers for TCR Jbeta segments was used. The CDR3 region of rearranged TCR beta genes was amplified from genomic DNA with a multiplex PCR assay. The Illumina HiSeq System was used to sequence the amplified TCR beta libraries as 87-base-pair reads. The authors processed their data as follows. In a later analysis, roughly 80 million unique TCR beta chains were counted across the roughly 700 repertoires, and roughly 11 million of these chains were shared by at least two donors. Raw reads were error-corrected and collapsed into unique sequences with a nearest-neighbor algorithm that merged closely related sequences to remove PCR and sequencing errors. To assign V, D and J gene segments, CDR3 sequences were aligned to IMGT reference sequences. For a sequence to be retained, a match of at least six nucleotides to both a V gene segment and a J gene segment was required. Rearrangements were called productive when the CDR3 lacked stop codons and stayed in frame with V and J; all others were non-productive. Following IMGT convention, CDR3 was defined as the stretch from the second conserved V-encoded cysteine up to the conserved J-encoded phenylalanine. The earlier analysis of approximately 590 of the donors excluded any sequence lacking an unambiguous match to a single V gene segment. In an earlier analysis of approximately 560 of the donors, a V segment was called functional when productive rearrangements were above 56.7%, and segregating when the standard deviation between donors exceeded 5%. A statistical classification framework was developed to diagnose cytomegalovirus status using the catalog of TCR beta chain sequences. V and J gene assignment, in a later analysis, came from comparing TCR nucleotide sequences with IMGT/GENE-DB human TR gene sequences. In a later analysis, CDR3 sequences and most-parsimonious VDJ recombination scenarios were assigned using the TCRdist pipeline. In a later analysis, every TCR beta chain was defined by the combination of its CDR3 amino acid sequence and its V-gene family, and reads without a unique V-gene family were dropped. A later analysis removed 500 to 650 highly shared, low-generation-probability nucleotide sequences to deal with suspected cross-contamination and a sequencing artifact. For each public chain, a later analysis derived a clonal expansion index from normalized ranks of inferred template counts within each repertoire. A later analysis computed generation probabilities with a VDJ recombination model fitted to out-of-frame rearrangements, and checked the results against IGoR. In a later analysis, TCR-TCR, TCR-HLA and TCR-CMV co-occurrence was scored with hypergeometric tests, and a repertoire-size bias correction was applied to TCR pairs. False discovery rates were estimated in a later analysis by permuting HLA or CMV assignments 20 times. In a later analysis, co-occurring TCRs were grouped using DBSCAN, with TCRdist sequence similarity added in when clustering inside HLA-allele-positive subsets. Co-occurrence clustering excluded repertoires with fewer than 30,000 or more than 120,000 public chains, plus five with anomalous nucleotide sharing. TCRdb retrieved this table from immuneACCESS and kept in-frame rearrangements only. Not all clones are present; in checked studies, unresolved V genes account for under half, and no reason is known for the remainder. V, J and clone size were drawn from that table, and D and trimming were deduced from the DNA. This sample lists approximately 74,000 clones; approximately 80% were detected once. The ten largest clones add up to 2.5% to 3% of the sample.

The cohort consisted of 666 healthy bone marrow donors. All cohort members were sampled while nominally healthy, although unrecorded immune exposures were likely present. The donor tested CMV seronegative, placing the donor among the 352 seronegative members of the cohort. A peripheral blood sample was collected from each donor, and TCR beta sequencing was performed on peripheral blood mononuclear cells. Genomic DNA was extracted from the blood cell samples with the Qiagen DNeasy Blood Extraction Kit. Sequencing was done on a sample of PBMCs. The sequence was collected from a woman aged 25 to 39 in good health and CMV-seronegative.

Here is the DNA: TGTGCCAGCAGCTCAAACCGAGACAGTATCCACGAGCAGTACTTC. The resulting protein is CASSSNRDSIHEQYF. Recombination joined TRBV6-5 with TRBJ2-7, with TRBD1 as a weak D call on 5 bases. Counted from cysteine to phenylalanine, this CDR3 has 15 amino acids. CDR3 DNA is the only sequence kept; it has 45 bases, read in frame from the first base. V loses 6 bases of germline sequence and J loses 5 bases, and the interval between the two ends is 20 bases. From the germline V gene, CDR1 is MNHEY and CDR2 is SVGAGI.